The clone carrying this T cell receptor (beta chain) showed up just a few times. Its antigen is still unknown. The data originate from a study of T cell repertoires in cytomegalovirus infection. Study details: CMV epitopes used comprised recently identified HLA-C-restricted ones and well-studied HLA-B-restricted ones. Signatures in public TCR beta sequences pointed to both CMV infection and matching HLA type.

J lost 5 bases, V lost 8 bases, and 8 bases had no gene match. Germline loops: CDR1 MDHEN, CDR2 SYDVKM. CDR3 size: 13 residues. Broader study findings: CMV-specific TCR beta clonotypes restricted by HLA-C were the ones dominating the ex vivo response.

TCRdb ran MiXCR on the reads and lists one entry per CDR3 protein. This repertoire shows hundreds of thousands of distinct CDR3 sequences, roughly 31% found once; its top ten account for about an eighth. V and J are TRBV28 and TRBJ1-2, with 7 bases lining up with TRBD1. The source of this sequence is a human donor in good health (CMV status not recorded). Some clones in this sample may be carry-over from other donors' samples. The material sequenced was cultured CD8+ T cells from PBMCs, taken from culture after CMV antigen stimulation. The CDR3 bases are TGTGCCAGCCAACCGGGACAGTGGTATGGCTACACCTTC. Encoded protein: CASQPGQWYGYTF.